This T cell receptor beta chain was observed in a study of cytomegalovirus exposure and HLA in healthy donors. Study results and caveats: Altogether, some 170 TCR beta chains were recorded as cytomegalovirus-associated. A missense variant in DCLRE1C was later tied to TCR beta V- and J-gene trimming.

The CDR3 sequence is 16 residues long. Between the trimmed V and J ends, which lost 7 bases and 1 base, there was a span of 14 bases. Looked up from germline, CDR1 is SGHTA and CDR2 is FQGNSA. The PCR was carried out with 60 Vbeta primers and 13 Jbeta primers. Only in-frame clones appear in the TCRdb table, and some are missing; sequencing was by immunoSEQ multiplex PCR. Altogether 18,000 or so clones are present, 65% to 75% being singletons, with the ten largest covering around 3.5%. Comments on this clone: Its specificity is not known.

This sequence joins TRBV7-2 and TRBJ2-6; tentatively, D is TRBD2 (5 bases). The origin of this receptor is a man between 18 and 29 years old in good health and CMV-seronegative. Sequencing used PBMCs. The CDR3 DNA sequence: TGTGCCAGCACCTCCCCCCGGACTTCTGGGGCCAACGTCCTGACTTTC. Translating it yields CASTSPRTSGANVLTF.